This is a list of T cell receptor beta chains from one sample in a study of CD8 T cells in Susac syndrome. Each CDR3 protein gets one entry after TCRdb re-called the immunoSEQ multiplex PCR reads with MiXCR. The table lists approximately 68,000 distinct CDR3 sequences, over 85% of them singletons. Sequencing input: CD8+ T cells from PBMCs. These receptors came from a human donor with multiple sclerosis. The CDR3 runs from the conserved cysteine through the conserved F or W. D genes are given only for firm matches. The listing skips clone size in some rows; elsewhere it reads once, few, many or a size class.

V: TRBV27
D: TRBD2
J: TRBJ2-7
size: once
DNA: TGTGCCAGCAGCGAAGCGGGAGGGCCCTACGAGCAGTACTTC
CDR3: CASSEAGGPYEQYF

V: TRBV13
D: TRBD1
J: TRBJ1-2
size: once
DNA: TGTGCCAGCAGCTCCCAGGGGGGAAACTATGGCTACACCTTC
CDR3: CASSSQGGNYGYTF

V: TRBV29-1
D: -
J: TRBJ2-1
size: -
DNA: TGCAGCGTTGTCGTCGTACCCGCAGGTAATTACAATGAGCAGTTCTTC
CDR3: CSVVVVPAGNYNEQFF

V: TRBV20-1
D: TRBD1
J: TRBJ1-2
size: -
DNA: TGCAGTGCTAGAGATTCCGGACAGGGGCATGGCTACACCTTC
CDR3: CSARDSGQGHGYTF

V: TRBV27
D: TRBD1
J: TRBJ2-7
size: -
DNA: TGTGCCAGCAGTTCCGGGACAGATTTCTACGAGCAGTACTTC
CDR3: CASSSGTDFYEQYF

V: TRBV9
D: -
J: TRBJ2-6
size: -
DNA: TGTGCCAGCAGCGGGCCAAGACAGCGAAGTTATTCTGGGGCCAACGTCCTGACTTTC
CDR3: CASSGPRQRSYSGANVLTF

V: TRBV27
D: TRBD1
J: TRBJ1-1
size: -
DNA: TGTGCCAGCCGACAGGGGGTCACTGAAGCTTTCTTT
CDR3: CASRQGVTEAFF

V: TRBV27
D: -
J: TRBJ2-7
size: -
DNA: TGTGCCAGCAGTTTCGGAGAGTTCTACGAGCAGTACTTC
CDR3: CASSFGEFYEQYF

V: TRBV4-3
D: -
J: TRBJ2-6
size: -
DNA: TGCGCCAGCAGCCAAGTGGGGCAGCTCGGCTCTGGGGCCAACGTCCTGACTTTC
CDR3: CASSQVGQLGSGANVLTF

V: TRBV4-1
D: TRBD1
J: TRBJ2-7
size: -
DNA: TGCGCCAGCAGCCAAGATTTTAACAGGGGAGCCTACGAGCAGTACTTC
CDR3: CASSQDFNRGAYEQYF

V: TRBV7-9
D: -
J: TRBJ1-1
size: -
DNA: TGTGCCAGCAGCTCAAACGAGGTCCCTGAAGCTTTCTTT
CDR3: CASSSNEVPEAFF

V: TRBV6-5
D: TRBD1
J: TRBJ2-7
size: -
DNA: TGTGCCAGCAACCCCTGGACAGGGGTCGAGCAGTACTTC
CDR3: CASNPWTGVEQYF

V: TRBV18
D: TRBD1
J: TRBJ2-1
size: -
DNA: TGTGCCAGCTCACCCGGGACAGGGGCCTACAATGAGCAGTTCTTC
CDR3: CASSPGTGAYNEQFF

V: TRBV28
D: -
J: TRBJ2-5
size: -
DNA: TGTGCCAGCTCTACCCCGGGGACGGCACAAGAGACCCAGTACTTC
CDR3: CASSTPGTAQETQYF

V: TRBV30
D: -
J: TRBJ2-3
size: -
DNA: TGTGCCTGGAGTTCGACAGGACTTGAGCAGTATTTT
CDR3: CAWSSTGLEQYF

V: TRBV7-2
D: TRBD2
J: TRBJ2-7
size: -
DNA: TGTGCCAGCAGCTTAGCGGGCGGGGGTGCCTACGAGCAGTACTTC
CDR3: CASSLAGGGAYEQYF

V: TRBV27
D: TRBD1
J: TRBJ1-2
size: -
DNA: TGTGCCAGCAGCACAGGGGGCGGCTACACCTTC
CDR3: CASSTGGGYTF

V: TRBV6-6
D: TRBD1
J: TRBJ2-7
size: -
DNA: TGTGCCAGCAGTTATCCGCCCATAGACAGGGCCTACGAGCAGTACTTC
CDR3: CASSYPPIDRAYEQYF

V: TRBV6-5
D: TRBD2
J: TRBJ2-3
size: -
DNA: TGTGCCAGCAGTCCTCCGCCTAGCGGGGTGGATACGCAGTATTTT
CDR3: CASSPPPSGVDTQYF

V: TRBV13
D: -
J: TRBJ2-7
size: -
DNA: TGTGCCAGCAGCTTGGCAGGTCCGACCTACGAGCAGTACTTC
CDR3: CASSLAGPTYEQYF

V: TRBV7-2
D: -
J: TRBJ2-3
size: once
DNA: TGTGCCAGCAGCCCGGTGAGGGTCGTGGATACGCAGTATTTT
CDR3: CASSPVRVVDTQYF

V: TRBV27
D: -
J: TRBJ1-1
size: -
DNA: TGTGCCAGCAGTGGACCGGGGGCCGGGGCTGAAGCTTTCTTT
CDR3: CASSGPGAGAEAFF

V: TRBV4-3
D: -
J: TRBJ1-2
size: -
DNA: TGCGCCAGCAGCCAAGAGGGTGCGAGGAGTCGGGGCTACACCTTC
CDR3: CASSQEGARSRGYTF

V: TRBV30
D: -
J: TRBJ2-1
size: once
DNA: TGTGCCTGGAGTGTAGGGGACATCTTACACAATGAGCAGTTCTTC
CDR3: CAWSVGDILHNEQFF

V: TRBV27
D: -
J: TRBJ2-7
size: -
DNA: TGTGCCAGCAGTCCCCTCGCCAGCTCCTACGAGCAGTACTTC
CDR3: CASSPLASSYEQYF

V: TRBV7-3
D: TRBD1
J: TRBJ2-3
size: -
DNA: TGTGCCAGCAGCTCAGGGGGCGAGGATACGCAGTATTTT
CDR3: CASSSGGEDTQYF

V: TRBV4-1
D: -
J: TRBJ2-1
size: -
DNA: TGCGCCAGCAGCTCCGCAGGCGGGGGCCGAGCGCGGGAGCAGTTCTTC
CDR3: CASSSAGGGRAREQFF

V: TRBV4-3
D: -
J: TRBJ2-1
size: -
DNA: TGCGCCAGCAGCCAAGATCTCGGTGACAATGAGCAGTTCTTC
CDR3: CASSQDLGDNEQFF

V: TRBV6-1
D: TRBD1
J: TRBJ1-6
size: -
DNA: TGTGCCACCAAGCCAGACGGGAGACAGGGGGCATCCTATAATTCACCCCTCCACTTT
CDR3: CATKPDGRQGASYNSPLHF

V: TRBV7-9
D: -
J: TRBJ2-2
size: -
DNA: TGTGCCAGCAGCACCTCTCCGGCGAACACCGGGGAGCTGTTTTTT
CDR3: CASSTSPANTGELFF

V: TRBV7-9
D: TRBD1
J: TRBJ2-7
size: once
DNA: TGTGCCAGCAGCTCTCCGGGACAGGGGAGGTTACACGAGCAGTACTTC
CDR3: CASSSPGQGRLHEQYF

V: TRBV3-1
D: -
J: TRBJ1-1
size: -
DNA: TGTGCCAGCAGCCAAGACATGGACCGGGAGGAGGACACTGAAGCTTTCTTT
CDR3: CASSQDMDREEDTEAFF

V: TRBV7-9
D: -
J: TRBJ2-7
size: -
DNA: TGTGCCAGCAGCCCCCTAGACCTGCGGGCCGGTACCGAGCAGTACTTC
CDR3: CASSPLDLRAGTEQYF

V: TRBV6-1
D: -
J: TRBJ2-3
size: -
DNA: TGTGCCAGCAGTGAAGTCACGGCGGGGGCAACAGATACGCAGTATTTT
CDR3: CASSEVTAGATDTQYF

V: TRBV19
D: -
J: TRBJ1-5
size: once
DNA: TGTGCCAGTAGTATATTCGCGGGGGGCGAGAGGAGCAATCAGCCCCAGCATTTT
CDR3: CASSIFAGGERSNQPQHF

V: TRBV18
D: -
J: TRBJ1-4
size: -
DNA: TGTGCCAGCTCACGGGGGACATTGGAACTGTTTTTT
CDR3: CASSRGTLELFF

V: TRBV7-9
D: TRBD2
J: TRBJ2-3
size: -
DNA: TGTGCCAGCAGCTTACTTAGCGGACTAGCGGGAGAAGGTACGCAGTATTTT
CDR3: CASSLLSGLAGEGTQYF

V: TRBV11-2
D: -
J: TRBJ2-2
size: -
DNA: TGTGCCAGCAGCCCTTTTTCCGGAGGCCCTCACGGGGAGCTGTTTTTT
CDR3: CASSPFSGGPHGELFF

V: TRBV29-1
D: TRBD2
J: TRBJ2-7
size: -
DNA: TGCAGCGTTGTAAAGCGGGGGGCCCCCTCCTACGAGCAGTACTTC
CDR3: CSVVKRGAPSYEQYF

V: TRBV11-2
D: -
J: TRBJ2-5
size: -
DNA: TGTGCCAGCAGCTTAGTGAGCGGCTCGTATCAAGAGACCCAGTACTTC
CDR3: CASSLVSGSYQETQYF

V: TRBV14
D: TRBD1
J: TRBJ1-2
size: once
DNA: TGTGCCAGCAGCTCCTCCGGACAGGGAGATGGCTACACCTTC
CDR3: CASSSSGQGDGYTF